Listed below are T cell receptor beta chains from one sample, sequenced in a study of response to subunit inactivated influenza vaccine. MiXCR, applied by TCRdb to the RT-PCR reads, yields one record per CDR3 protein. Of about 830,000 distinct CDR3 sequences in the sample, less than 20% are singletons; the top ten hold 11%. The material was PBMCs from blood, obtained 5 days after vaccination. All receptors come from a man between 45 and 60 years old who received an inactivated influenza vaccine. The CDR3 runs from the conserved cysteine through the conserved F or W. The size entry is marked missing in some rows and otherwise reads once, few, many or a size class.

j_gene | abundance | v_gene | CDR3aa
TRBJ2-3 | few | TRBV29-1 | CSVSYHATDTQYF
TRBJ1-3 | . | TRBV7-9 | CASSLGDSLYSGNTIYF
TRBJ1-6 | . | TRBV7-2 | CASSPWTGVTYNSPLHF
TRBJ1-1 | few | TRBV12-3/TRBV12-4 | CASSHQTENTEAFF
TRBJ1-2 | few | TRBV11-2 | CASSLQGQLYGYTF
TRBJ2-5 | few | TRBV7-2 | CASSFGLAGGKTQYF
TRBJ2-2 | few | TRBV6-1 | CASQYGGLSTGELFF
TRBJ2-2 | few | TRBV4-2 | CASSQMGGENTGELFF
TRBJ2-1 | . | TRBV5-4 | CASSLEGGVLNNEQFF
TRBJ1-5 | . | TRBV20-1 | CGSGGFGNQPQHF
TRBJ2-3 | few | TRBV7-2 | CASSLGGRGLAADTQYF
TRBJ2-2 | . | TRBV7-2 | CASSPLGNANTGELFF
TRBJ2-7 | . | TRBV7-6 | CASSSGTAREQYF
TRBJ1-5 | . | TRBV7-2 | CASSLTDGAGQPQHF
TRBJ2-2 | few | TRBV5-1 | CASSLAGTGTTGELFF
TRBJ2-5 | . | TRBV5-5 | CASSLGQPGETQYF
TRBJ1-4 | many | TRBV6-5 | CASSYSTGNRNEKLFF